Shown below are 14 T cell receptor beta chains from a single sample sequenced in a study of T cells in women clearing cervical HPV infection (dated by TCRdb to the late 2010s). The library was built by means of the immunoSEQ multiplex PCR assay. Drawn from immuneACCESS, this table holds only the in-frame rearrangements with V and J called that TCRdb kept. Clones are partly lost; checked studies trace under half to an unresolved V gene and leave the rest unexplained. The table for this sample shows 28,000 or so clones. The ten top clones hold more than 8% of the sample. The sequenced sample was blood buffy coat. The receptors were gathered from a woman between 18 and 70 years old with a cervical HPV16 infection that either progressed to CIN3+ or cleared (not recorded which).

Regarding this clone: The read terminates 3 residues before the CDR3 end, so the remaining end is supplied by the germline J gene. The chain joins TRBV10-3 to TRBJ2-1, with 10 bases that match TRBD1. Germline lookup yields CDR1 ENHRY and CDR2 SYGVKD. The CDR3 contains 16 residues. Trimming at V came to 7 bases and at J to 1 base, leaving 7 bases not matched to a gene. Partial CDR3 DNA: TGTGCCATCAATACTGGACAGGGGGGTTCCTACAATGAG. It translates to CAINTGQGGSYNE. The whole CDR3 sequence reads CAINTGQGGSYNEQFF.

Worth noting for this clone: The missing CDR3 end, 3 residues past where the read stops, is filled in from the germline J gene. The rearrangement joins TRBV19 to TRBJ1-2, with a weak D call TRBD1 (6 bases). There are 13 residues in the CDR3. V lost 5 bases to trimming and J lost 6 bases, with 13 bases between them. Germline lookup yields CDR1 LNHDA and CDR2 SQIVND (reference sequence). The CDR3 reads CASSDHGGHGYTF. The CDR3 bases that were read are TGTGCCAGTAGTGATCATGGGGGCCATGGC. Drawing the rest from reference TRBV19 and TRBJ1-2, the complete variable domain is DGGITQSPKYLFRKEGQNVTLSCEQNLNHDAMYWYRQDPGQGLRLIYYSQIVNDFQKGDIAEGYSVSREKKESFPLTVTSAQKNPTAFYLCASSDHGGHGYTFGSGTRLTVV.

Notes on this clone: The CDR3 end falls 3 residues outside the read, so it is completed with the germline J gene. The chain couples TRBV12-3 or TRBV12-4 to TRBJ2-7; 8 nucleotides agree with TRBD1. The CDR3 is made up of 15 amino acids. With 6 bases clipped from V and 6 bases from J, the junction kept 13 bases outside the gene matches. The CDR3 sequence is CASSFRDRIFAEQYF. Incomplete CDR3 DNA: TGTGCCAGCAGCTTCCGGGACAGGATTTTTGCCGAG.

A remark on this clone: Read sequence stops 3 residues before the CDR3 end, and the germline J gene provides the missing end. The chain has TRBV30 and TRBJ1-5, with 11 positions matching TRBD1. V lost 7 bases and J lost 2; bases outside the gene matches: 10. The germline V gene has CDR1 GTSNPN and CDR2 SVGIG (reference sequence). The CDR3 spans 16 residues. Partial CDR3 DNA: TGTGCCTTAAGTGTTGGGACAGGGGGGGGCAATCAGCCC. Its translation is CALSVGTGGGNQP. The whole CDR3 sequence is CALSVGTGGGNQPQHF.

On this clone: The read terminates 3 residues before the CDR3 end, so the remaining end is supplied by the germline J gene. This sequence joins TRBV5-1 and TRBJ2-2; D uncertain. This CDR3 region has 16 residues. The V gene lost 0 bases and the J gene lost 0 bases, with 9 bases spanning the gap. Per germline, CDR1 SGHRS and CDR2 YFSETQ. The CDR3 is CASSLEARSNTGELFF. CDR3 bases read: TGCGCCAGCAGCTTGGAGGCCAGATCGAACACCGGGGAG. The full variable domain, its missing parts supplied by reference TRBV5-1 and TRBJ2-2, is KAGVTQTPRYLIKTRGQQVTLSCSPISGHRSVSWYQQTPGQGLQFLFEYFSETQRNKGNFPGRFSGRQFSNSRSEMNVSTLELGDSALYLCASSLEARSNTGELFFGEGSRLTVL.

Worth noting for this clone: The sequenced fragment ends 3 residues before the CDR3 boundary, so the rest is inferred from the germline J gene. The rearrangement joins TRBV5-5 to TRBJ1-5, with D possibly being TRBD1 (5 bases). V dropped 0 bases and J dropped 6 bases, with 7 bases sitting between them. Germline V gene lookup returns CDR1 SGHKS and CDR2 YYEKEE (reference sequence). The CDR3 loop spans 13 amino acids. The DNA read from the CDR3 is TGTGCCAGCAGCTTGGTGAGGGGTCAGCCC. Translated, it gives CASSLVRGQP. In full, the CDR3 is CASSLVRGQPQHF.

Comment on this clone: The read stops 3 residues short of the end of the CDR3; the missing end is completed from the germline J gene. J is TRBJ1-2 and V is TRBV7-2; possible D gene TRBD1, 6 bases. Germline CDR1 and CDR2: SGHTA and FQGNSA. CDR3 length: 14 residues. Trimming stripped 5 bases from V and 4 bases from J, with 14 bases between. The CDR3 is CASSGTRGSYGYTF. The sequenced CDR3 bases are TGTGCCAGCAGCGGTACCAGGGGATCCTATGGC.

About this clone: The junction differs from germline at one of its ends, possibly a read error. The read falls 3 residues short of the CDR3 end, and the missing part is taken from the germline J gene. Other nucleotide sequences from this sample produce the same CDR3. The chain is built from TRBV2 and TRBJ2-1; no firm D call. There are 14 residues in the CDR3. Germline CDR1 reads SNHLY; CDR2 reads FYNNEI. Incomplete CDR3 DNA: TGTGCCAGTAGTGGAACTCTCGTACTTAATGAG. Its translation: CASSGTLVLNE. The full CDR3 protein is CASSGTLVLNEQFF. Full variable domain (outside the CDR3, taken from reference TRBV2 and TRBJ2-1): EPEVTQTPSHQVTQMGQEVILRCVPISNHLYFYWYRQILGQKVEFLVSFYNNEISEKSEIFDDQFSVERPDGSNFTLKIRSTKLEDSAMYFCASSGTLVLNEQFFGPGTRLTVL.

Of note for this clone: The CDR3 end is not reached by the read, which stops 3 residues before it; the germline J gene fills it in. The chain joins TRBV2 to TRBJ2-5; 7 positions match TRBD1. CDR1 and CDR2 from the germline V gene are SNHLY and FYNNEI. V gave up 11 bases and J gave up 4 bases; unmatched junction bases: 13. CDR3 length: 14 residues. The CDR3 DNA, read in part, is TGTGCCGGAGCTGTAGGGGGCTGGCGAGAGACC. This gives the protein CAGAVGGWRET. The full CDR3 reads CAGAVGGWRETQYF.

In the case of this clone: The DNA ends 3 residues before the CDR3 does, and the rest of the CDR3 is filled in from the germline J gene. The chain couples TRBV20-1 to TRBJ2-3; unclear D gene. The germline gives CDR1 DFQATT, CDR2 SNEGSKA (reference sequence). V was pared by 0 bases and J by 5 bases, with 9 bases between. This CDR3 has 13 residues. CDR3 DNA (partial): TGCAGTGCTAGAGAGGTGGCCATAGATACG. Translated, it gives CSAREVAIDT. The full CDR3 is CSAREVAIDTQYF.

Details on this clone: The read ends 3 residues shy of where the CDR3 ends; the end is completed using the germline J gene. The gene calls are TRBV6-2 or TRBV6-3 and TRBJ2-3, with TRBD2 identical over 9 bases. Germline assignment: CDR1 MNHEY and CDR2 SVGEGT. The CDR3 is made up of 17 amino acids. The CDR3 sequence is CASSPLGSGSEKETQYF. The DNA read from the CDR3 is TGTGCCAGCAGTCCACTGGGTAGCGGGAGTGAAAAAGAGACG.

A word on this clone: The CDR3 is cut off 3 residues early in the read; its end comes from the germline J gene. The chain links TRBV19 to TRBJ1-2, with unresolved D. The CDR3 loop spans 13 amino acids. Germline assignment: CDR1 LNHDA and CDR2 SQIVND (reference sequence). CDR3 residues: CASKPVRTDTYTF. CDR3 bases read: TGTGCCAGTAAGCCGGTTCGCACAGATACC. Variable domain in full (rest from reference TRBV19 and TRBJ1-2): DGGITQSPKYLFRKEGQNVTLSCEQNLNHDAMYWYRQDPGQGLRLIYYSQIVNDFQKGDIAEGYSVSREKKESFPLTVTSAQKNPTAFYLCASKPVRTDTYTFGSGTRLTVV.

Turning to this clone: The read finishes 3 residues shy of the CDR3 end, and the germline J gene is used to complete it. The chain recombines TRBV6-1 with TRBJ2-4; TRBD1 agrees at 8 bases. With 2 bases clipped from V and 4 bases from J, the junction kept 10 bases outside the gene matches. The CDR3 consists of 17 residues. Germline CDR1 and CDR2: MNHNS and SASEGT. The sequenced part of the CDR3 DNA is TGTGCCAGCAGTGAAAGTAAAACAGGGGGGTTGAAAAACATT. Protein sequence: CASSESKTGGLKNI. The whole CDR3 is CASSESKTGGLKNIQYF.

Turning to this clone: The missing CDR3 end, 3 residues past where the read stops, is filled in from the germline J gene. In the same sample, other DNA sequences code for this CDR3. J is TRBJ2-4 and V is TRBV18; tentatively, D is TRBD1 (5 bases). Germline V gene lookup returns CDR1 KGHSH and CDR2 LQKENI. This CDR3 has 13 amino acids. The CDR3 DNA, read in part, is TGTGCCAGCTCACCTGACAGCAACTATGGT. Encoded protein: CASSPDSNYG. The whole CDR3 sequence is CASSPDSNYGQYF.